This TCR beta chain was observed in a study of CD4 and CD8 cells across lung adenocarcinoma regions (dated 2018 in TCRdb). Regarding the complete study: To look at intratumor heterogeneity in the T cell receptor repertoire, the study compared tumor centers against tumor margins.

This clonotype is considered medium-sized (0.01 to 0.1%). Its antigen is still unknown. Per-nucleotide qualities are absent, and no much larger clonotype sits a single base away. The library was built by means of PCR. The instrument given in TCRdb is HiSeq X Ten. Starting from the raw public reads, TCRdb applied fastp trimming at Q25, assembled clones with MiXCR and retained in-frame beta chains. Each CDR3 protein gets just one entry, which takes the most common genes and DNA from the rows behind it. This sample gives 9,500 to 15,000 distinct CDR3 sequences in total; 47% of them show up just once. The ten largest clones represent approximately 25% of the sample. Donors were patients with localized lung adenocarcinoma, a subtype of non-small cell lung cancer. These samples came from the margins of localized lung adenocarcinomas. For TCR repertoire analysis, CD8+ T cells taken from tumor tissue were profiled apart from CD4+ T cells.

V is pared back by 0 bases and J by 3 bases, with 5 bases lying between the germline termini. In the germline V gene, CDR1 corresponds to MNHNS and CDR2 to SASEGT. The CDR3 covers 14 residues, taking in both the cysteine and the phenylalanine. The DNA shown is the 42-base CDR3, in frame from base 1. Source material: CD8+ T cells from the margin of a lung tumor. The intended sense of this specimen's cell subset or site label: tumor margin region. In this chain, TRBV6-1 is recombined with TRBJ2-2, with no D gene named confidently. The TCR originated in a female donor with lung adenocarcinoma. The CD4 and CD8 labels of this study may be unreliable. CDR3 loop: CASSEARDTGELFF. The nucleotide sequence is TGTGCCAGCAGTGAAGCAAGAGACACCGGGGAGCTGTTTTTT.